This TCR beta chain was identified in a study of blood T cells in healthy people across ages (dated by TCRdb to the mid-2010s). Regarding the complete study: In model experiments, roughly one uniquely barcoded TCR beta cDNA molecule per two T cells was captured by template switching. Using deep sequencing normalized with unique cDNA molecular identifiers, the study measured how TCR beta repertoire diversity changes with age. The donors were divided into four age groups: young (average around 15 years), middle-aged (approximately 39), aged (about 62) and long-lived (roughly 86). The study analyzed two additional independent replicas of 1 million unique cDNA reads from the same blood draw for two donors, one aged 18 to 29 and one aged 80 or older.

The roughly 39 donors, aged about 6 to 100 years, were systemically healthy Caucasian individuals from Russia. Ten milliliters of peripheral blood were drawn from each donor into EDTA-treated Vacutainer tubes. Ficoll-Paque density-gradient centrifugation was used to isolate PBMCs, with at least 7 million per sample. Trizol reagent was used to extract total RNA from PBMCs, with at least 5.5 micrograms per sample. Naive CD45RAhigh/CD27high T cell percentages were measured by flow cytometry on a PBMC aliquot from every donor. In regard to this clonotype: Its antigen specificity is not known. Per-nucleotide qualities are absent, and no much larger clonotype sits a single base away.

The CDR3 sequence holds 17 residues, the cysteine and phenylalanine included. Only the CDR3 DNA is retained, 51 bases long and in frame from the first base. CDR1 is given as MDHEN and CDR2 as SYDVKM, both from the germline V gene. Trimming takes 3 bases from V and 4 bases from J, and the germline ends sit 16 bases apart. Study-wide conclusions, independent of this receptor: As age increased, observed TCR beta diversity per million T cells dropped in a roughly linear way, and a significant reduction was already evident by age roughly 40. The percentage of naive T cells measured by flow cytometry correlated strongly with observed TCR beta diversity. Donor CMV infection status was unknown, potentially confounding age-related changes in expanded clonotypes. Bulk unsorted PBMC profiling prevented conclusive comparison of naive and antigen-experienced compartments. Estimates of total diversity based on one million sequenced T cells were considered lower bounds and underestimates. Compared with the aged group, the long-lived group had more naive CD4+ T cells, fewer expanded clones and increased TCR diversity, a pattern suggesting age selection.

Receptors were amplified or captured by 5' RACE. The sequencing machine was an Illumina HiSeq 2500. The second PCR ran for about 7 to 11 cycles and used a J-beta primer mix along with a sample-barcoded 5' primer. A unique molecular identifier was introduced onto each TCR beta cDNA molecule by a template-switch 5' adaptor carrying 12 random nucleotides. At least 2.5 million CDR3-containing paired-end reads were obtained from each sample. The Mint cDNA synthesis kit, primed by a TRBC-specific oligonucleotide, was used to synthesize first-strand cDNA from all RNA. All cDNA was treated with uracil-DNA glycosylase and then went through a first 18-cycle PCR with the universal primers M1SS and BC2_uni_R. Processing in the source paper ran as follows. For normalization, 1 million high-quality reads were randomly selected from each sample, with every read carrying a distinct molecular identifier. Instead of being binned into consensus sequences, reads that shared molecular identifiers were thrown out. MiTCR, set to a Q25 quality threshold and the strictest error-elimination algorithm, was used for CDR3 identification, clonotype clustering and error correction. A nonparametric unseen species model using Euler transformation provided a lower-bound estimate of total TCR beta diversity. The public reads were quality trimmed at Q25 with fastp and then assembled into clones with MiXCR by TCRdb, keeping productive beta chains. Identical CDR3 protein sequences are pooled into one entry, listed with their most common genes and DNA. For this entry, the V and J calls and clone size follow TCRdb and not the study's own pipeline. Recorded for this sample are hundreds of thousands of distinct CDR3 sequences; 27% of them occurred a single time. Over 3.5% of the sample rests with the top ten.

The same data also went into a second study, on T cells of mothers and their children. The second paper further reports: The donors were nine systemically healthy Caucasian individuals, made up of three mothers and their six children. cDNA synthesis consumed the entire amount of extracted RNA, loaded at about 1.5 ug RNA in each 15 ul reaction. In the second PCR, sample barcodes and 2-4 random nucleotides were introduced via the M1S primer. Each mother yielded over 9 million TCR beta CDR3 reads and each child roughly 3 million reads. Thymic selection shapes the output of TCR recombination in a similar way in related and unrelated pairs, and inherited differences have a minor effect. Normalized repertoire overlap in related mother-child pairs was always slightly higher than in unrelated mother-child pairs, but the difference was never significant. Persistent microchimeric T cell clones were not detected, at a sensitivity of 85 to 100 clones per million clonotypes. Deep NGS was used in the study to compare the TCR beta repertoires of mothers and children and to look for features that separate related mother-child pairs from unrelated individuals. On average, the children were around 11 +/- 4 years old, while the mothers were about 37 +/- 4 years old. After adapters were ligated using NEBNext reagents, the libraries underwent 100+100 nt paired-end sequencing on an Illumina HiSeq 2000. To prevent cross-contamination, the mother and child libraries were prepared one month apart and sequenced in separate runs. Each donor had between about 500,000 and 2,100,000 distinct TCR beta clonotypes identified. Naive TCR beta clonotypes were estimated from low-frequency clonotypes matched to each donor's FACS-determined naive share, without sorting.

The sequence derives from a boy aged 2-15 years in good health. The sample consisted of blood. The chain employs TRBV28 and TRBJ1-6, with TRBD1 perhaps the D gene, on 5 matching bases. The CDR3 region reads CASSLDTRTEYNSPLHF. The nucleotides read TGTGCCAGCAGTTTGGACACTCGGACGGAGTATAATTCACCCCTCCACTTT.